The rows below give T cell receptor beta chains drawn from one sample of a study of OX40 agonist ivuxolimab in advanced cancers. Profiled with immunoSEQ multiplex PCR; TCRdb holds only in-frame clones, not every one. This sample has some 73,000 clones; 80% to 90% occur once, and the top ten carry around 0.73%. Sequences were derived from CD4+ or CD8+ T cells sorted from blood, sampled in a trial of the OX40 agonist ivuxolimab. These receptors came from an adult with an advanced solid tumor such as melanoma, head and neck, liver or kidney cancer. Both conserved end residues are part of each CDR3. A D gene is named only where the DNA matches it firmly. A row's size may be missing; if present it is once, few, many or a size class.

NA	TRBJ1-2	TRBV29-1	NA	CSVEEGRYTF	TGCAGCGTTGAAGAAGGGCGTTATACCTTC
NA	TRBJ2-7	TRBV7-2	TRBD2	CASSLTSGSSYEQYF	TGTGCCAGCAGCTTGACTAGCGGGAGCTCCTACGAGCAGTACTTC
NA	TRBJ1-2	TRBV6-5	NA	CASSYSTTPGSDGYTF	TGTGCCAGCAGTTACTCGACGACTCCGGGGTCAGATGGCTACACCTTC
NA	TRBJ2-7	TRBV15	TRBD1	CATSRDGQGYEQYF	TGTGCCACCAGCAGAGACGGACAGGGGTACGAGCAGTACTTC
NA	TRBJ1-1	TRBV7-2	NA	CASSRRLGGTTEAFF	TGTGCCAGCAGCCGCCGACTTGGGGGGACCACTGAAGCTTTCTTT
NA	TRBJ1-5	TRBV7-2	TRBD1	CASSLAGTVFQPQHF	TGTGCCAGCAGCCTCGCCGGGACAGTGTTTCAGCCCCAGCATTTT
NA	TRBJ2-3	TRBV11-2	NA	CASSITDTQYF	TGTGCCAGCAGCATCACAGATACGCAGTATTTT
NA	TRBJ2-3	TRBV11-3	NA	CASSLAGDTQYF	TGTGCCAGCAGCTTAGCGGGGGATACGCAGTATTTT
NA	TRBJ1-2	TRBV2	TRBD1	CASRDDRVNYGYTF	TGTGCCAGCAGGGATGACAGGGTTAACTATGGCTACACCTTC
NA	TRBJ1-5	TRBV10-3	NA	CAISDSGDQPQHF	TGTGCCATCAGCGACTCAGGGGATCAGCCCCAGCATTTT
NA	TRBJ1-5	TRBV2	NA	CASSGLGTYQPQHF	TGTGCCAGCAGTGGGCTCGGGACTTATCAGCCCCAGCATTTT
NA	TRBJ1-3	TRBV7-8	NA	CASSVQFSGNTIYF	TGTGCCAGCAGCGTACAATTCTCTGGAAACACCATATATTTT
NA	TRBJ2-1	TRBV11-1	NA	CASSPHSGAAYNEQFF	TGTGCCAGCAGCCCCCACTCCGGGGCCGCCTACAATGAGCAGTTCTTC
NA	TRBJ2-1	TRBV18	NA	CASSPPGGAYNEQFF	TGTGCCAGCTCACCACCAGGGGGAGCCTACAATGAGCAGTTCTTC
NA	TRBJ1-2	TRBV6-5	NA	CASSPRGGENYGYTF	TGTGCCAGCAGCCCGAGGGGGGGAGAGAACTATGGCTACACCTTC
once	TRBJ1-5	TRBV12-5	TRBD1	CASAGQGNQPQHF	TGTGCTAGTGCCGGACAGGGCAATCAGCCCCAGCATTTT
NA	TRBJ2-1	TRBV6-4	TRBD2	CASSRSGAYNEQFF	TGTGCCAGCAGTCGAAGCGGGGCCTACAATGAGCAGTTCTTC
NA	TRBJ1-4	TRBV15	TRBD1	CATVQTGINEKLFF	TGTGCCACCGTCCAGACAGGGATTAATGAAAAACTGTTTTTT